These 26 T cell receptor beta chains came from one sample sequenced in a study of post-analysis software for immune sequencing data. General study findings and limits: Comparison of patients with controls showed a handful of TRBV segments more frequent in patients, TRBV5-6, TRBV5-1 and TRBV20-1 among them.

Prepared libraries of TCR beta cDNA carried unique molecular identifiers. TCRdb redid the calling of the PCR reads with MiXCR, one entry per CDR3 protein. The sample yields hundreds of thousands of distinct CDR3 sequences, approximately 42% seen once. These receptors lack a known antigen. The sample was blood. These receptors were collected from a girl aged 2 to 10 with multiple sclerosis.

This chain uses TRBV20-1 with TRBJ1-2; D is ambiguous. Germline V gives CDR1 DFQATT, CDR2 SNEGSKA (reference sequence). CDR3 length equals 12 residues. The V end lost 4 bases, the J end lost 0 bases, and 6 bases lay between the germline ends. The CDR3 region is CSAITANYGYTF. CDR3 DNA sequence: TGCAGTGCTATAACAGCTAACTATGGCTACACCTTC.

This clonotype has a handful of counts. This sequence joins TRBV7-8 and TRBJ2-3; D is undetermined. The V end lost 3 bases, the J end lost 2 bases, and 9 bases lay between the germline ends. Germline CDR1 and CDR2: SGHVS and FQNEAQ. The CDR3 totals 14 residues. The CDR3 nucleotides read TGTGCCAGCAGCTTTTTAGGGTACACAGATACGCAGTATTTT. Protein sequence: CASSFLGYTDTQYF.

V gene TRBV15 combines with J gene TRBJ2-2; no clear D. This CDR3 has 15 amino acids. The ends were cut back, 0 bases at V and 2 bases at J, with 7 bases in the middle. CDR1 is LNHNV, CDR2 YYDKDF, per germline (reference sequence). CDR3: CATSRDTTNTGELFF. In DNA, the CDR3 is TGTGCCACCAGCAGAGATACGACAAACACCGGGGAGCTGTTTTTT.

V and J are TRBV7-3 and TRBJ1-2; a weak D match, TRBD1 (6 bases). V gave up 3 bases and J gave up 6 bases, with 14 bases separating them. Germline V CDR1 and CDR2: SGHTA, FQGTGA. The CDR3 runs 14 residues. CDR3 nucleotides: TGTGCCAGCAGCTTCGACGGGAGACAGGATGGCTACACCTTC. It codes for CASSFDGRQDGYTF.

This clonotype showed up just a few times. The genes are TRBV20-1 and TRBJ1-2; D gene unclear. The CDR3 runs 13 residues. CDR1 is DFQATT and CDR2 is SNEGSKA in the germline V gene (reference sequence). V gave up 1 base and J gave up 5 bases, with 11 bases separating them. CDR3 sequence (DNA): TGCAGTGCTAGAGTAGGAGGGAATTATGGCTACACCTTC. It yields the protein CSARVGGNYGYTF.

This clonotype has a handful of counts. The J gene is TRBJ2-1, the V gene TRBV3-1; maybe TRBD2 (5 bases). Trimming removed 4 bases from V and 10 bases from J, with 17 bases in between. The CDR3 covers 14 residues. Looked up from germline, CDR1 is LGHDT and CDR2 is YNNKEL (reference sequence). This CDR3 is CASSPGSPTVEQFF. CDR3 sequence (DNA): TGTGCCAGCAGCCCGGGATCTCCAACGGTGGAGCAGTTCTTC.

At least ten counts were recorded for this clonotype. This chain joins TRBV20-1 and TRBJ2-1; 7 nucleotides match TRBD2. Germline loops: CDR1 DFQATT, CDR2 SNEGSKA (reference sequence). The trim removed 1 base at V and 0 bases at J, leaving 0 bases unmatched. The CDR3 runs 14 residues. The CDR3 bases are TGCAGTGCTAGAGGCGGGAGCTCCTACAATGAGCAGTTCTTC. Protein sequence: CSARGGSSYNEQFF.

The chain uses TRBV20-1 and TRBJ2-7, with D perhaps assigned TRBD1 or TRBD2 (5 bases each). V gave up 4 bases and J gave up 5 bases, with 18 bases separating them. The CDR3 consists of 14 residues. Looked up from germline, CDR1 is DFQATT and CDR2 is SNEGSKA (reference sequence). CDR3 bases: TGCAGTGCTAAAAATACGGGACCCGCGAACGAGCAGTACTTC. Protein product: CSAKNTGPANEQYF.

The rearrangement uses TRBV27 and TRBJ2-1; D uncertain. Germline lookup yields CDR1 MNHEY and CDR2 SMNVEV (reference sequence). This CDR3 is built from 15 residues. Trimming removed 6 bases from V and 6 bases from J, with 18 bases in between. CDR3 bases: TGTGCCAGCAGCCCGGGTGGTCGGATCGTCAATGAGCAGTTCTTC. Protein product: CASSPGGRIVNEQFF.

J is TRBJ1-4 and V is TRBV6-1, with TRBD1 as a possible D gene (6 bases). Deletions cut 2 bases from V and 0 bases from J, with 25 bases between. The CDR3 runs to 21 residues. Germline V gene sequence: CDR1 MNHNS, CDR2 SASEGT. DNA for the CDR3: TGTGCCAGCAGTGAAAGGGGGACACTGCGCGGATTAGTTGCAACTAATGAAAAACTGTTTTTT. It is translated as CASSERGTLRGLVATNEKLFF.

This clonotype came up a few times. The rearrangement uses TRBV28 and TRBJ1-3, with D unclear. With 3 bases removed from V and 4 bases from J, the gap between germline ends came to 16 bases. Germline V gene sequence: CDR1 MDHEN, CDR2 SYDVKM. This CDR3 comprises 16 residues. CDR3 nucleotides: TGTGCCAGCAGTTTGTCGGGGATTTCGATAGGAAACACCATATATTTT. Its protein product is CASSLSGISIGNTIYF.

About this clonotype: The junction does not match germline at one end; this may be a read error. The rearrangement uses TRBV6-6 and TRBJ2-5; either TRBD1 or TRBD2 may supply D (5 bases each). The CDR3 contains 15 residues. CDR1 MNHNY and CDR2 SVGAGI come from the germline V gene (reference sequence). CDR3: CAGSRGPTGVETQYF. For the CDR3, the DNA is TGTGCCGGCAGTCGGGGCCCGACTGGGGTGGAGACCCAGTACTTC.

This clonotype was counted at least ten times. This rearrangement joins TRBV5-1 to TRBJ1-1; D ambiguous. V was shortened by 1 base and J by 7 bases, with 11 bases between the two germline ends. There are 13 residues in the CDR3. Per germline, CDR1 SGHRS and CDR2 YFSETQ. The CDR3 DNA follows: TGCGCCAGCAGCTTGTCGGGGTGGGGTGAAGCTTTCTTT. Translating it yields CASSLSGWGEAFF.

The chain joins TRBV20-1 to TRBJ2-5; D unclear. The germline gives CDR1 DFQATT, CDR2 SNEGSKA (reference sequence). Trimming shortened V by 3 bases and J by 6 bases, and 5 bases separated the two germline ends. CDR3 length: 10 residues. CDR3 coding DNA: TGCAGTGCTAGTTCCAAGACCCAGTACTTC. Residues: CSASSKTQYF.

The chain uses TRBV20-1 and TRBJ2-5, with 14 bases aligning to TRBD2. There are 14 residues in the CDR3. Germline trimming cut 5 bases from V and 7 bases from J; bases unmatched to any gene: 6. Looked up from germline, CDR1 is DFQATT and CDR2 is SNEGSKA (reference sequence). CDR3 region: CSAPTSGGEGTQYF. Here the CDR3 DNA reads TGCAGTGCTCCGACTAGCGGGGGGGAAGGGACCCAGTACTTC.

In its sample, this clonotype was seen once. The chain joins TRBV20-1 to TRBJ1-1; D remains unclear. CDR1 is DFQATT and CDR2 is SNEGSKA in the germline V gene (reference sequence). Trimming left V 0 bases short and J 0 bases short, with 8 bases between. This CDR3 is built from 14 residues. The CDR3 region has the DNA TGCAGTGCTAGAGATCTGGGTATGAACACTGAAGCTTTCTTT. Amino acids: CSARDLGMNTEAFF.

The chain employs TRBV3-1 and TRBJ2-5; perhaps TRBD2 as D (6 bases). Germline V gene data show CDR1 as LGHDT and CDR2 as YNNKEL (reference sequence). The CDR3 extends over 15 amino acids. The V end was cut by 0 bases, the J end by 3 bases, with 11 bases between. This CDR3 is CASSQDPGGEETQYF. The CDR3 nucleotides are TGTGCCAGCAGCCAAGATCCCGGGGGAGAAGAGACCCAGTACTTC.

In DNA form, the CDR3 reads TGCGCCAGCAGCCACGGGACTCACCAAGAGACCCAGTACTTC. Encoded protein: CASSHGTHQETQYF. The rearrangement uses TRBV4-1 and TRBJ2-5, with D tentatively TRBD2 (6 bases). V shed 3 bases and J shed 0 bases, with 8 bases lying between them. The CDR3 totals 14 residues. CDR1 is MGHRA and CDR2 is YSYEKL in the germline V gene.

V and J are TRBV10-3 and TRBJ2-7; 8 bases align to TRBD1. The better agreement between TRBJ2-5 and the DNA end casts doubt on the J call. Germline CDR1 and CDR2: ENHRY and SYGVKD. This CDR3 region has 13 residues. In nucleotides, the CDR3 is TGTGCCATCAGCCCGGGACAGGAGGAGACCCAGTACTTC. Protein product: CAISPGQEETQYF.

J is TRBJ1-4 and V is TRBV12-3 or TRBV12-4, with D possibly being TRBD1 (5 bases). CDR3 length: 15 amino acids. V was trimmed by 3 bases and J by 2 bases, leaving 10 bases between them. The CDR3 spells CASSFYYRTNEKLFF. The CDR3 DNA is TGTGCCAGCAGTTTCTACTACAGGACTAATGAAAAACTGTTTTTT.

This clonotype was found once. This sequence joins TRBV7-2 and TRBJ2-7; 7 bases line up with TRBD1. Trimming took 4 bases from V and 3 from J; bases not matched to a gene: 9. Germline CDR1 reads SGHTA; CDR2 reads FQGNSA. CDR3 size: 15 residues. The chain's CDR3 is CASSSLLGQSYEQYF. The CDR3 DNA sequence: TGTGCCAGCAGCTCGCTGTTGGGACAGAGCTACGAGCAGTACTTC. The whole variable domain, filled in from reference TRBV7-2 and TRBJ2-7, reads GAGVSQSPSNKVTEKGKDVELRCDPISGHTALYWYRQSLGQGLEFLIYFQGNSAPDKSGLPSDRFSAERTGGSVSTLTIQRTQQEDSAVYLCASSSLLGQSYEQYFGPGTRLTVT.

The chain joins TRBV5-1 to TRBJ1-3, with D perhaps matching TRBD1 (5 bases). The CDR3 contains 16 residues. CDR1 is SGHRS and CDR2 is YFSETQ in the germline V gene. With 0 bases removed from V and 0 bases from J, the gap between germline ends came to 10 bases. The CDR3: CASSLDRPRSGNTIYF. In DNA form, the CDR3 reads TGCGCCAGCAGCTTGGACAGGCCCCGCTCTGGAAACACCATATATTTT.

The J gene is TRBJ1-2, the V gene TRBV7-4, with 10 bases lining up with TRBD1. This CDR3 region has 17 residues. V lost 2 bases, J lost 4 bases, and 10 bases stayed unmatched. The germline CDR1 and CDR2 sequences are SGHVT and SQSDAQ. CDR3: CASSLPIRQGARYGYTF. For the CDR3, the DNA is TGTGCCAGCAGCTTACCCATCCGACAGGGGGCGCGCTATGGCTACACCTTC.

This chain uses TRBV5-5 with TRBJ2-1, with 8 bases that match TRBD2. CDR3 size: 15 residues. V trimming: 0 bases; J trimming: 7 bases; junction bases outside the gene matches: 6. Germline V CDR1 and CDR2: SGHKS, YYEKEE (reference sequence). CDR3 bases: TGTGCCAGCAGCTTGGACGGGGGGGCCAGGAATGAGCAGTTCTTC. Translated: CASSLDGGARNEQFF.

The chain employs TRBV27 and TRBJ2-1; D may be TRBD2 (5 bases). Trimming took 5 bases from V and 0 from J, leaving 14 bases between them. The germline CDR1 and CDR2 sequences are MNHEY and SMNVEV (reference sequence). This CDR3 has 16 amino acids. The CDR3 nucleotides are TGTGCCAGCAGTGCCAAGCGGCGAAGCTCCTACAATGAGCAGTTCTTC. Residues: CASSAKRRSSYNEQFF.

V usage is TRBV12-3 or TRBV12-4 and J usage is TRBJ2-7; 9 bases are shared with TRBD2. V was clipped by 5 bases and J by 5 bases; unmatched bases: 7. CDR3 length: 14 amino acids. CDR3 sequence: CASSPIGLANEQYF. CDR3 bases: TGTGCCAGCAGTCCAATAGGACTAGCGAACGAGCAGTACTTC.